The clone carrying this T cell receptor (beta chain) has only one observation. Its antigen is currently unknown. This entry comes from a study of radiotherapy plus CTLA-4 blockade in lung cancer. Study at large: Of the patients, about 19% showed objective responses and around 34% attained disease control.

Study-wide results and caveats: There was expansion of tumor-derived TCR clones in blood after radiotherapy plus ipilimumab. The best prediction of response reportedly came from early blood T cell clone dynamics, with interferon-beta.

Here immunoSEQ multiplex PCR was the method, and the copy in TCRdb shows in-frame clones only, minus some. The sample consists of about 80,000 clones, approximately 84% of them appearing once. Sequences were derived from peripheral blood, sampled from a patient treated with radiotherapy plus ipilimumab. The receptor was derived from a human donor with non-small cell lung cancer who had stable disease on radiotherapy plus ipilimumab.

CDR3 in DNA: TGCAGCGTCACACGGGACAGCTCCTACGAGCAGTACTTC. Translation gives CSVTRDSSYEQYF. The chain combines TRBV29-1 with TRBJ2-7; 7 bases map to TRBD1. J gave up 0 bases and V 6 bases, and 5 bases lay outside the gene matches. The CDR3 covers 13 residues. Per the germline V gene, CDR1 is SQVTM and CDR2 is ANQGSEA.